The 10 T cell receptor beta chains listed next were all sequenced from one sample in a study of CD8 T cells in ankylosing spondylitis. Study-wide points: A TCR beta motif made of about eight highly homologous variants seemed typical of ankylosing spondylitis blood.

These receptors lack a known antigen. One entry per CDR3 protein, called by TCRdb with MiXCR from the 5' RACE reads. Found here are about 700,000 distinct CDR3 sequences, roughly 20% of them singletons; the top ten hold over 15%. Material for sequencing was blood, either unsorted or a sorted T cell fraction (not recorded which). These receptor sequences come from a male donor with ankylosing spondylitis.

The rearrangement links TRBV7-3 to TRBJ2-2; no clear D. The CDR3 runs to 14 residues. The V end lost 5 bases, the J end lost 5 bases, and 12 bases lay between the germline ends. Per germline, CDR1 SGHTA and CDR2 FQGTGA. The CDR3 loop reads CASSPQGWTGELFF. DNA of the CDR3: TGTGCCAGCAGCCCCCAAGGCTGGACCGGGGAGCTGTTTTTT.

The rearrangement joins TRBV7-7 to TRBJ2-5; D perhaps matches TRBD2 (6 bases). Trimming cost V 5 bases and J 4 bases, with 14 bases left between them. Germline V gene sequence: CDR1 SSHAT, CDR2 FNYEAQ (reference sequence). CDR3 length equals 14 residues. This chain's CDR3 is CASSPTIGRETQYF. The CDR3 DNA follows: TGTGCCAGCAGCCCGACTATCGGGAGAGAGACCCAGTACTTC. The variable domain in full, completed from reference TRBV7-7 and TRBJ2-5, reads GAGVSQSPRYKVTKRGQDVTLRCDPISSHATLYWYQQALGQGPEFLTYFNYEAQPDKSGLPSDRFSAERPEGSISTLTIQRTEQRDSAMYRCASSPTIGRETQYFGPGTRLLVL.

The V and J genes are TRBV6-5 and TRBJ2-3, with D perhaps given as TRBD1 or TRBD2 (5 bases each). The V and J ends lost 3 bases and 6 bases respectively, with 10 bases between them. Germline V gene lookup returns CDR1 MNHEY and CDR2 SVGAGI. The CDR3 length is 13 residues. The CDR3, as DNA: TGTGCCAGCAGTTATGGGGGTATGGATACGCAGTATTTT. Translation: CASSYGGMDTQYF.

The J gene is TRBJ2-7, the V gene TRBV3-1; D gene ambiguous. V gave up 0 bases and J gave up 10 bases, with 7 bases separating them. The CDR3 is made up of 11 amino acids. The germline CDR1 and CDR2 sequences are LGHDT and YNNKEL (reference sequence). In DNA form, the CDR3 reads TGTGCCAGCAGCCAAGAGACCGGACAGTACTTC. This translates into CASSQETGQYF.

The V call is TRBV27, the J call TRBJ2-2; 7 nucleotides align to TRBD2. The V and J ends lost 2 bases and 4 bases, in that order; junction bases with no gene match: 4. Germline loops: CDR1 MNHEY, CDR2 SMNVEV (reference sequence). This CDR3 has 15 residues. CDR3 in amino acids: CASSLTGTITGELFF. The CDR3 DNA reads as TGTGCCAGCAGTTTAACCGGGACTATCACCGGGGAGCTGTTTTTT.

This clonotype was recorded at least ten times. The V gene is TRBV12-3 or TRBV12-4, the J gene TRBJ2-1; 9 nucleotides match TRBD1. This CDR3 is 14 amino acids long. The V segment lost 5 bases and the J segment 8 bases; nucleotides outside the gene matches: 7. The CDR3 loop reads CASSPGQGKDEQFF. The CDR3 DNA follows: TGTGCCAGCAGTCCCGGACAGGGGAAGGATGAGCAGTTCTTC.

This clonotype was found a few times. Here the CDR3 DNA reads TGTGCCACCGGGCCTGGGATTGGGGACACGGACGAGCAGTACTTC. Translating gives CATGPGIGDTDEQYF. The chain recombines TRBV15 with TRBJ2-7; maybe TRBD1 (6 bases). This CDR3 has 15 amino acids. The germline CDR1 and CDR2 sequences are LNHNV and YYDKDF (reference sequence). Trimming removed 8 bases from V and 5 bases from J, with 22 bases in between.

This clonotype has only a few counts. This sequence joins TRBV12-3 or TRBV12-4 and TRBJ2-4; D is perhaps TRBD1 or TRBD2 (7 bases each). The CDR3 extends over 15 amino acids. Between the trimmed V and J ends, which lost 3 bases and 5 bases, there was a span of 14 bases. The CDR3, as DNA: TGTGCCAGCAGTTTGGGGAGGGGGCTGGAAAACATTCAGTACTTC. Its protein product is CASSLGRGLENIQYF.

CDR3 residues: CASSYENSPLHF. In nucleotides, the CDR3 is TGTGCCAGCAGCTATGAGAATTCACCCCTCCACTTT. V is TRBV7-8 and J is TRBJ1-6; D gene uncertain. The V end lost 4 bases, the J end lost 7 bases, and 5 bases lay between the germline ends. Germline V gives CDR1 SGHVS, CDR2 FQNEAQ. The CDR3 is made up of 12 amino acids.

Here the CDR3 DNA reads TGCGCCAGCAGCTTGGGACAGAACGGGGAGCTGTTTTTT. Residues: CASSLGQNGELFF. The chain combines TRBV5-1 with TRBJ2-2; a weak D match, TRBD1 (5 bases). Deletions cut 0 bases from V and 7 bases from J, with 7 bases between. The CDR3 length is 13 residues. The germline gives CDR1 SGHRS, CDR2 YFSETQ.